A few counts support the clone carrying this T cell receptor (beta chain). These data belong to a study of blood T cell repertoires in COVID-19. At the level of the study: Samples came from the United States, Italy and Spain, spanning acute and convalescent COVID-19. Sample material is recorded as cDNA or gDNA derived from T cells, B-cell-depleted T cells, or PBMCs.

The authors' processing: Reference gene primer amplification in the assay estimated nucleated cell counts. Assay: immunoSEQ multiplex PCR; the TCRdb copy retains only in-frame clones and omits some. The V and J calls and clone size come from that table; D and trimming were worked out from the DNA. Of about 40,000 clones listed, about nine tenths are singletons. The TCR comes from a man aged 55 to 70 with acute or convalescent COVID-19. Sequenced input: peripheral blood.

The CDR3, as DNA: TGCGCCAGCAGCCAACCCGGGGGGCGTCATAATTCACCCCTCCACTTT. Amino acid sequence: CASSQPGGRHNSPLHF. The rearrangement links TRBV4-1 to TRBJ1-6; D might be TRBD1 (6 bases). This CDR3 has 16 amino acids. Germline values: CDR1 MGHRA, CDR2 YSYEKL. The V gene lost 2 bases and the J gene lost 5 bases, with 13 bases spanning the gap.